What follows is one T cell receptor beta chain and its context. Its specific antigen is unknown. No base-level quality is on record; no much larger clone is a single base apart. This sample was taken from a study of blood T cell repertoires in COVID-19 (dated by TCRdb to 2018 to 2020). Looking at the study overall: The collaborator samples originated in the United States, Italy and Spain and spanned the acute and convalescent phases of COVID-19. The prospective study material was composed of cDNA or gDNA derived from T cells, B-cell-depleted T cells, or PBMCs. Subjects who had been exposed to COVID-19, were actively infected with it, or had recovered from it provided the deeply sampled blood TCRbeta repertoires that made up the dataset. The repertoires were released in a freely available public database intended as a resource for research on the immune response to SARS-CoV-2. The samples were drawn from two sources: the first 160 participants of the ongoing ImmuneRACE study, and 1,000 to 1,500 subjects contributed by 6 global collaborators. A de-identified subject ID, COVID-19 status, age in years and sex were almost always included in the sample metadata. Where available, HLA class I and class II types were taken from metadata supplied by the sample provider and were not determined by assay-based typing. Results and caveats for the whole study, not just this receptor: The amount of clinical and demographic metadata varied by source and participant and was provided uncurated.

The collaborating institutions used their own protocols to collect whole blood in K2EDTA tubes. For TCRbeta analysis, collaborators shipped samples as frozen whole blood, isolated PBMCs, or DNA extracted from either of those sample types. The CDR3 runs 15 residues from the cysteine to the phenylalanine. The entry retains the CDR3 DNA only, 45 bases that are in frame from base 1. The germline V gene encodes CDR1 SEHNR and CDR2 FQNEAQ (reference sequence). V is cut back by 5 bases and J by 5 bases, with 9 bases in the junction unmatched. The immunoSEQ Assay, a bias-controlled multiplex PCR, was used to amplify TCRbeta CDR3 regions from genomic DNA. The paper's data handling went like this. Nucleated cell counts per sample were estimated from amplification of reference gene primers within the assay. To quantify the absolute abundance of each unique TCRbeta CDR3 rearrangement, sequence reads were collapsed and filtered. For each sample, productive Simpson clonality was calculated as the square root of Simpson's diversity index across productive rearrangements. Not all clones reach the TCRdb copy of this immuneACCESS table, which keeps in-frame sequences only. Checked studies attribute under half of the gap to unresolved V genes and leave the rest unexplained. That table gives V, J and clone size, and the DNA gave D and trimming. The sample table shows fewer than 200,000 clones, and around 84% are seen once. The ten largest make up 0.85% to 1.2% of the sample.

The sample comprised peripheral blood. The receptor's source is a man between 35 and 55 years old with acute or convalescent COVID-19. Recombination connected TRBV7-9 to TRBJ1-1; TRBD1 matches 9 bases in the middle. The CDR3 sequence is CASSARTGDWTEAFF. The sequenced DNA: TGTGCCAGCAGCGCTCGGACAGGGGATTGGACTGAAGCTTTCTTT.